This T cell receptor (beta chain) appears in the sequencing data of a study of cytomegalovirus exposure and HLA in healthy donors. With 7 bases removed from V and 0 bases from J, the gap between germline ends came to 11 bases. The CDR3 is 14 amino acids. Germline CDR1 and CDR2: SGHRS and YFSETQ. PCR employed 60 Vbeta and 13 Jbeta primers. Only in-frame clones appear in the TCRdb table, and some are missing; sequencing was by immunoSEQ multiplex PCR. The sample contains about 140,000 clones, 60% to 85% of which appear only once. This sequence joins TRBV5-1 and TRBJ2-1; weak D call: TRBD2 (6 bases). This TCR was recovered from a man aged 18 to 35 in good health and CMV-seronegative. Material: PBMCs. CDR3 residues: CASFGGGSYNEQFF. The CDR3 DNA follows: TGCGCCAGCTTTGGGGGAGGCTCCTACAATGAGCAGTTCTTC. The entire variable domain, with the rest obtained from reference TRBV5-1 and TRBJ2-1, is as follows: KAGVTQTPRYLIKTRGQQVTLSCSPISGHRSVSWYQQTPGQGLQFLFEYFSETQRNKGNFPGRFSGRQFSNSRSEMNVSTLELGDSALYLCASFGGGSYNEQFFGPGTRLTVL.